The 20 T cell receptor beta chains in this list originate from one sample, sequenced in a study of blood T cells in healthy people across ages. A J-beta primer mix and a sample-barcoded 5' primer were used in a second PCR of roughly 6 to 12 cycles. TCRdb called the 5' RACE reads again in MiXCR, with one record for every CDR3 protein. The repertoire holds about 670,000 distinct CDR3 sequences, with more than 45% as singletons. Sequencing was performed on blood. Source of these receptors: a woman over 75 in good health.

The chain has TRBV3-1 and TRBJ2-1; 11 nucleotides agree with TRBD2. Looked up from germline, CDR1 is LGHDT and CDR2 is YNNKEL (reference sequence). The CDR3 is 15 amino acids. Trimming took 2 bases from V and 6 from J; bases not matched to a gene: 3. CDR3 nucleotide sequence: TGTGCCAGCAGCCAAAGCGGACTAGCGGGCAATGAGCAGTTCTTC. Amino acid sequence: CASSQSGLAGNEQFF.

This clonotype has more than one count but fewer than ten. This chain uses TRBV29-1 with TRBJ1-2; TRBD1 matches at 7 bases. The CDR3 consists of 14 residues. V shed 4 bases, J shed 8 bases, and the junction held 13 bases outside the gene matches. Germline loops: CDR1 SQVTM, CDR2 ANQGSEA. CDR3 in DNA: TGCAGCGTTGCTTCGAAGACAGGGAAGTGCGGCTACACCTTC. This gives the protein CSVASKTGKCGYTF.

This clonotype was picked up a small number of times. The J gene is TRBJ1-1, the V gene TRBV20-1, with unresolved D. This CDR3 has 13 amino acids. Germline loops: CDR1 DFQATT, CDR2 SNEGSKA (reference sequence). V was cut by 4 bases and J by 3 bases, with 12 bases left in between. The DNA for the CDR3 is TGCAGTGCTAATACAGTTAGGGACACTGAAGCTTTCTTT. Residues: CSANTVRDTEAFF.

About this clonotype: This may be a read error, as it is one base from a much larger clone. The CDR3 sequence: CASSFVAVRGNEQFF. In DNA, the CDR3 is TGCGCCAGCAGCTTTGTGGCAGTGAGGGGCAATGAGCAGTTCTTC. The rearrangement uses TRBV5-1 and TRBJ2-1; possibly TRBD1 or TRBD2 for D (5 bases each). This CDR3 is built from 15 residues. Germline V gene lookup returns CDR1 SGHRS and CDR2 YFSETQ. V lost 2 bases and J lost 6, with 15 bases in between.

In nucleotides, the CDR3 is TGCAGTGCCCCTCCGCCTAGCGTCGGGCAGTTCAAAAACATTCAGTACTTC. It yields the protein CSAPPPSVGQFKNIQYF. The chain employs TRBV20-1 and TRBJ2-4, with D possibly being TRBD2 (6 bases). The CDR3 has 17 residues. In germline, CDR1 is DFQATT, CDR2 SNEGSKA (reference sequence). V was shortened by 6 bases and J by 3 bases, with 24 bases between the two germline ends.

As regards this clonotype: One end of the junction does not line up with germline, which may come from a read error. The chain uses TRBV6-5 and TRBJ2-2, with D perhaps TRBD2 (6 bases). Germline values: CDR1 MNHEY, CDR2 SVGAGI. The CDR3 covers 15 residues. The CDR3 spells CASSYRARNTGGLFF. The CDR3, as DNA: TGTGCCAGCAGTTACAGGGCCCGGAACACCGGGGGGCTGTTTTTT.

This chain joins TRBV7-2 and TRBJ2-7; D remains ambiguous. This CDR3 region has 11 residues. Germline CDR1 is SGHTA and CDR2 is FQGNSA. Trimming pared 5 bases from V and 6 bases from J, leaving 8 bases between. The CDR3 spells CASSIGPEQYF. The CDR3 DNA reads as TGTGCCAGCAGCATAGGCCCCGAGCAGTACTTC.

This clonotype occurred a few times. This chain joins TRBV7-9 and TRBJ2-1; 14 nucleotides line up with TRBD2. Germline V gene lookup returns CDR1 SEHNR and CDR2 FQNEAQ (reference sequence). V was pared by 5 bases and J by 4 bases, with 4 bases of the junction left unmatched. This CDR3 is built from 16 residues. CDR3 bases: TGTGCCAGCAGCCCCTGGACTAGCGGGGGGTACAATGAGCAGTTCTTC. This sequence encodes CASSPWTSGGYNEQFF.

For this clonotype: Possible read error: a much larger clone is one base away. The rearrangement uses TRBV20-1 and TRBJ2-7, with TRBD2 identical over 8 bases. The CDR3 runs to 15 residues. Germline CDR1 DFQATT, CDR2 SNEGSKA (reference sequence). The CDR3 region has the DNA TGCAGTACTAGAGACGGGAGGGCCTTTACTGACGAGCAGTACTTC. This codes for CSTRDGRAFTDEQYF.

The genes are TRBV15 and TRBJ2-7; D is possibly TRBD1 (6 bases). V was trimmed by 3 bases and J by 0 bases, leaving 9 bases between them. Germline V lookup: CDR1 LNHNV, CDR2 YYDKDF (reference sequence). The CDR3 is made up of 14 amino acids. The CDR3: CATSREQGSYEQYF. CDR3 nucleotides: TGTGCCACCAGCAGGGAACAGGGCTCCTACGAGCAGTACTTC. Full variable domain (missing parts from reference TRBV15 and TRBJ2-7): DAMVIQNPRYQVTQFGKPVTLSCSQTLNHNVMYWYQQKSSQAPKLLFHYYDKDFNNEADTPDNFQSRRPNTSFCFLDIRSPGLGDTAMYLCATSREQGSYEQYFGPGTRLTVT.

This clonotype has just a few counts. The chain links TRBV20-1 to TRBJ2-3; 7 bases match TRBD2. V was pared by 5 bases and J by 3 bases, with 8 bases of the junction left unmatched. CDR1 is DFQATT, CDR2 SNEGSKA, per germline (reference sequence). The CDR3 is 14 residues long. The CDR3: CSALRLALTDTQYF. CDR3 nucleotides: TGCAGTGCTTTACGACTAGCCTTGACAGATACGCAGTATTTT.

In this sample, this clonotype turned up a few times. A much larger clone is a single base away; this may be a read error. The J gene is TRBJ2-1, the V gene TRBV29-1, with D unclear. Trimming stripped 7 bases from V and 4 bases from J, with 14 bases between. Germline assignment: CDR1 SQVTM and CDR2 ANQGSEA. The CDR3 is 13 amino acids. CDR3 nucleotides: TGCAGCGCTGCGAGGAAGTTGTACAATGAGCAGTTCTTC. Translation: CSAARKLYNEQFF.

On this clonotype itself: A much larger clone lies one base from this, so it may be a read error. V is TRBV5-1 and J is TRBJ2-1; D might be TRBD2 (6 bases). V lost 0 bases, J lost 3 bases, and 13 bases lay in between. In germline, CDR1 is SGHRS, CDR2 YFSETQ. There are 16 residues in the CDR3. This CDR3 reads CASSLGGSSGYNEQFF. CDR3 sequence (DNA): TGCGCCAGCAGCTTGGGCGGTAGTAGCGGCTACAATGAGCAGTTCTTC.

The chain recombines TRBV21-1 with TRBJ2-3; no check of the table's D call, TRBD1, against the DNA was made. TRBV21-1 is flagged as a pseudogene. The CDR3 length is 15 residues. The CDR3: CASSIRQERTDTQYF. CDR3 DNA: TGTGCCAGCAGCATTCGACAGGAGAGGACAGATACGCAGTATTTT.

This clonotype was detected a few times. The V and J genes are TRBV5-1 and TRBJ1-2, with a weak D call TRBD1 (5 bases). CDR1 and CDR2 (germline): SGHRS, YFSETQ. V was pared by 4 bases and J by 8 bases, with 18 bases between. This CDR3 spans 14 amino acids. This chain's CDR3 is CASSPGTHVGGYTF. CDR3 in DNA: TGCGCCAGCAGCCCCGGGACGCACGTGGGGGGCTACACCTTC.

V is TRBV3-1 and J is TRBJ2-1; maybe TRBD2 (5 bases). V lost 4 bases and J 3 bases, leaving 7 bases between the germline ends. This CDR3 spans 13 amino acids. CDR1 LGHDT and CDR2 YNNKEL come from the germline V gene (reference sequence). CDR3 DNA: TGTGCCAGCAGCCTCGACTACTACAATGAGCAGTTCTTC. The encoded protein is CASSLDYYNEQFF.

This sequence joins TRBV4-3 and TRBJ2-3; tentative D call: TRBD2 (5 bases). CDR3 size: 15 residues. CDR1 and CDR2 from the germline V gene are LGHNA and YSLEER. Trimming stripped 0 bases from V and 5 bases from J, with 12 bases between. CDR3 region: CASSQEKRDGDTQYF. In DNA form, the CDR3 reads TGCGCCAGCAGCCAAGAGAAGAGGGATGGAGATACGCAGTATTTT.

This clonotype was seen ten or more times. V and J are TRBV12-3 or TRBV12-4 and TRBJ2-1, with TRBD2 matching over 7 bases. Losses at the gene ends were 6 bases for V and 6 bases for J; bases not matched to a gene: 8. This CDR3 contains 14 residues. The CDR3 reads CASRPSGRRNEQFF. CDR3 nucleotide sequence: TGTGCCAGCAGGCCATCCGGGAGGCGCAATGAGCAGTTCTTC.

Details on this clonotype: A junction boundary mismatches the germline segment, possibly from a read error. This rearrangement joins TRBV7-3 to TRBJ1-5; D is undetermined. Germline CDR1 SGHTA, CDR2 FQGTGA. This CDR3 contains 13 residues. The CDR3 DNA reads TGTGCCAGCAGCGTAACGAGCAATCAGCCCCAGCATTTT. This codes for CASSVTSNQPQHF.

The chain recombines TRBV10-1 with TRBJ2-6; TRBD1 matches 9 bases. The length of the CDR3 is 18 residues. Germline CDR1 reads WNHNN; CDR2 reads SYGVQD (reference sequence). Trimming removed 4 bases from V and 1 base from J; junction bases left unmatched: 8. CDR3 nucleotide sequence: TGCGCCAGCAGTGCGGCCGGGACAGGGATATCTGGGGCCAACGTCCTGACTTTC. Protein: CASSAAGTGISGANVLTF.